The source of this TCR beta chain is a study of blood T cell repertoires in COVID-19. Across the study: Samples of COVID-19 (acute and convalescent) were obtained from the United States, Italy and Spain. Sample material is recorded as cDNA or gDNA derived from T cells, B-cell-depleted T cells, or PBMCs.

This CDR3 comprises 17 residues. V lost 5 bases, J lost 0 bases, and 15 bases lay in between. In germline, CDR1 is SGHRS, CDR2 YFSETQ. In the original analysis: Estimates of nucleated cell counts were drawn from the amplification of reference gene primers. The method was immunoSEQ multiplex PCR; TCRdb's version includes in-frame clones alone and lacks a portion of them. V, J and clone size were drawn from that table, and D and trimming were deduced from the DNA. The table includes fewer than 110,000 clones, approximately 88% detected once. The chain combines TRBV5-1 with TRBJ2-6, with D perhaps matching TRBD1 (6 bases). Sample: peripheral blood. This receptor was taken from a woman aged 60-70 years with acute or convalescent COVID-19. The CDR3 protein is CASSTLRTVSGANVLTF. The CDR3 region has the DNA TGCGCCAGCAGTACACTTCGGACAGTCTCTGGGGCCAACGTCCTGACTTTC.